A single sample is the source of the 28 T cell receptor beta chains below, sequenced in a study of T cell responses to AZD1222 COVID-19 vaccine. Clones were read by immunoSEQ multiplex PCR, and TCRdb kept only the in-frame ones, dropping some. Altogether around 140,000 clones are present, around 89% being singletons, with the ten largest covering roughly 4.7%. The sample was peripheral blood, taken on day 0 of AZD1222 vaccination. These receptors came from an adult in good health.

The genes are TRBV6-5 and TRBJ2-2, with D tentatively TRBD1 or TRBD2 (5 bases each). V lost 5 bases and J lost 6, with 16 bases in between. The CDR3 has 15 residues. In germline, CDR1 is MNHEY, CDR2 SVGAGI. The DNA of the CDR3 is TGTGCCAGCAGTCTGGGGGTGGGGGTGGCCGGGGAGCTGTTTTTT. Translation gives CASSLGVGVAGELFF.

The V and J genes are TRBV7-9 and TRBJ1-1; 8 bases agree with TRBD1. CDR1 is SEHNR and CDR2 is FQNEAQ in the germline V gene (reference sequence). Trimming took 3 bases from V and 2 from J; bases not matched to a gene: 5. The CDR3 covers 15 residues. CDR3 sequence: CASSFRTGSNTEAFF. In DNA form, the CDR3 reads TGTGCCAGCAGCTTCCGGACAGGGTCTAACACTGAAGCTTTCTTT.

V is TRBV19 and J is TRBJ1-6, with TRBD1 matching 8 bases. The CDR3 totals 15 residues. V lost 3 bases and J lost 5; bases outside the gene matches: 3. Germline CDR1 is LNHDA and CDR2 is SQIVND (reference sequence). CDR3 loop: CASSIVDRDNSPLHF. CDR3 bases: TGTGCCAGTAGTATTGTGGACAGGGATAATTCACCCCTCCACTTT.

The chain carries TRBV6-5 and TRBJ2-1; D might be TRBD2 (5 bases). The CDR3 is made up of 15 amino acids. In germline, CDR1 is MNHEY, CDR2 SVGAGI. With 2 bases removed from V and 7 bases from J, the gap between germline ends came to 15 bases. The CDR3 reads CASSYARVLSNEQFF. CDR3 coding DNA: TGTGCCAGCAGTTACGCGAGGGTGTTGAGTAATGAGCAGTTCTTC.

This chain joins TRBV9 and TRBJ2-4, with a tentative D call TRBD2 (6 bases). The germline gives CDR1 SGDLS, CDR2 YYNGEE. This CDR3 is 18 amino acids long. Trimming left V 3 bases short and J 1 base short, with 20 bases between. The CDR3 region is CASSGDPTGDRAKNIQYF. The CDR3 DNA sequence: TGTGCCAGCAGCGGAGACCCCACGGGGGACCGGGCCAAAAACATTCAGTACTTC. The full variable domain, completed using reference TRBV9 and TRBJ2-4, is DSGVTQTPKHLITATGQRVTLRCSPRSGDLSVYWYQQSLDQGLQFLIQYYNGEERAKGNILERFSAQQFPDLHSELNLSSLELGDSALYFCASSGDPTGDRAKNIQYFGAGTRLSVL.

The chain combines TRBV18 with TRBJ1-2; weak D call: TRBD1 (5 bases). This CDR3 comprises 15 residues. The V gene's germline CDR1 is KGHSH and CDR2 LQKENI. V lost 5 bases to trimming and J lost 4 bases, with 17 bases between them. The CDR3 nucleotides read TGTGCCAGCTCAACCGGCAGGGCACCCCTCTATGGCTACACCTTC. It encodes CASSTGRAPLYGYTF.

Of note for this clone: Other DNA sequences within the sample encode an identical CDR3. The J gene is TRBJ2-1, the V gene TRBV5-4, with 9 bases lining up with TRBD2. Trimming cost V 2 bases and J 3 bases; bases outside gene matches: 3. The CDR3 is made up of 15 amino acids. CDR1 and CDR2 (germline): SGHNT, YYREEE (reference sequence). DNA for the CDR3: TGTGCCAGCAGCTTTGCTAGCGGGAACTACAATGAGCAGTTCTTC. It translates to CASSFASGNYNEQFF.

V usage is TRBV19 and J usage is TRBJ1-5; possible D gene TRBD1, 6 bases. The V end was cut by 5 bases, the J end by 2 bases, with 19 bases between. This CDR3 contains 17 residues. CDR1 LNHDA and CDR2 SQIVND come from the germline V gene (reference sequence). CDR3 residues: CASSVGQILFGNQPQHF. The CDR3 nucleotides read TGTGCCAGTAGTGTTGGACAGATTCTCTTCGGCAATCAGCCCCAGCATTTT.

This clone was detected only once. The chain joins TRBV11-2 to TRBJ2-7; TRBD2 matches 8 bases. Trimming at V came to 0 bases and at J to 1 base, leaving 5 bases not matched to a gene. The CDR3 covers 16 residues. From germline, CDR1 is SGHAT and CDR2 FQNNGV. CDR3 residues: CASSLERLASSYEQYF. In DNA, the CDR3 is TGTGCCAGCAGCTTAGAGCGACTAGCGAGTTCCTACGAGCAGTACTTC.

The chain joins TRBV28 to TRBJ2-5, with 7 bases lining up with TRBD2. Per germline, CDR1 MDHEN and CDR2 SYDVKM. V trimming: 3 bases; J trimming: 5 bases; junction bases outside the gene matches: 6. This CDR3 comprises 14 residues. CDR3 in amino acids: CASSFARGSETQYF. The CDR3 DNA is TGTGCCAGCAGTTTCGCGCGGGGGAGCGAGACCCAGTACTTC.

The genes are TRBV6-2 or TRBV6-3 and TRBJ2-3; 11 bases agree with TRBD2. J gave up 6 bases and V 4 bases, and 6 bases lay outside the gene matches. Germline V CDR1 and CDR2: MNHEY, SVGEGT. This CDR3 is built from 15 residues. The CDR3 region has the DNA TGTGCCAGCAGTTTACTAGCGGGAGCAGTGGATACGCAGTATTTT. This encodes CASSLLAGAVDTQYF.

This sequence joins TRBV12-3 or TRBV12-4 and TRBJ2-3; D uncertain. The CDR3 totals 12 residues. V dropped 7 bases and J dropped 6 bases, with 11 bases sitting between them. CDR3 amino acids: CASTDARDTQYF. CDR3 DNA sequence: TGTGCCAGCACTGACGCCAGGGATACGCAGTATTTT.

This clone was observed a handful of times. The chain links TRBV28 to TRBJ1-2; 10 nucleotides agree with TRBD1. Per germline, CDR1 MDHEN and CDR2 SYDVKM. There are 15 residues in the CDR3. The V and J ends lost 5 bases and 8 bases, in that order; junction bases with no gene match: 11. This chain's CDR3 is CASSVGQGGQKGYTF. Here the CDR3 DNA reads TGTGCCAGCAGTGTCGGACAGGGGGGCCAGAAGGGCTACACCTTC.

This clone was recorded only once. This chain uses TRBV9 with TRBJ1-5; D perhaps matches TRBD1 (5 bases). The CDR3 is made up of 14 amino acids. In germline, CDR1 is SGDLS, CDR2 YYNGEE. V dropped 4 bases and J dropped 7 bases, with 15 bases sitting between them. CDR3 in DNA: TGTGCCAGCAGCCCCCCCGGGGCTAGGCAGCCCCAGCATTTT. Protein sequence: CASSPPGARQPQHF.

The CDR3 coding sequence is TGTGCCAGCAGCCCGGGGGGGTCACCCCTCCACTTT. As protein: CASSPGGSPLHF. This chain joins TRBV13 and TRBJ1-6, with a tentative D call TRBD1 (5 bases). The V and J ends lost 5 bases and 10 bases respectively, with 9 bases between them. Germline CDR1 and CDR2: PRHDT and FYEKMQ (reference sequence). The CDR3 covers 12 residues.

The CDR3 sequence is CASSLAWRDTQYF. CDR3 nucleotides: TGCGCCAGCAGCTTGGCGTGGAGGGATACGCAGTATTTT. The chain uses TRBV5-1 and TRBJ2-3; possibly TRBD2 for D (5 bases). Trimming took 0 bases from V and 6 from J, leaving 8 bases between them. The V gene's germline CDR1 is SGHRS and CDR2 YFSETQ. The CDR3 loop spans 13 amino acids.

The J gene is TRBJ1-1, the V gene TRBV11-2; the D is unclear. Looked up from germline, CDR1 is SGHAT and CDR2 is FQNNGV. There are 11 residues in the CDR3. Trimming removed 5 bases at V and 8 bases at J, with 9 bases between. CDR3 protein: CASSPRTEAFF. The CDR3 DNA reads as TGTGCCAGCAGCCCCCGGACGGAAGCTTTCTTT.

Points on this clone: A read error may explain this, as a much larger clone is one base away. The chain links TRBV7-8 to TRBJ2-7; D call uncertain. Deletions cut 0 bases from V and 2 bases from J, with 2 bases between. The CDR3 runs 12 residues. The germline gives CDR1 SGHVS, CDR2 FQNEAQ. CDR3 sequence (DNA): TGTGCCAGCAGCTTAGCAACCTACGAGCAGTACTTC. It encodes CASSLATYEQYF. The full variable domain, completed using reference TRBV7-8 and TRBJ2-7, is GAGVSQSPRYKVAKRGQDVALRCDPISGHVSLFWYQQALGQGPEFLTYFQNEAQLDKSGLPSDRFFAERPEGSVSTLKIQRTQQEDSAVYLCASSLATYEQYFGPGTRLTVT.

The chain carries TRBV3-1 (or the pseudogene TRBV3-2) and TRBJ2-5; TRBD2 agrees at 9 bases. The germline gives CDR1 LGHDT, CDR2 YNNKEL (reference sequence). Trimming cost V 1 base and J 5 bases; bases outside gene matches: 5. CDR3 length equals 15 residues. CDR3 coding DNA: TGTGCCAGCAGCCAAGCCCTAGCGGGATCTGAGACCCAGTACTTC. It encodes CASSQALAGSETQYF.

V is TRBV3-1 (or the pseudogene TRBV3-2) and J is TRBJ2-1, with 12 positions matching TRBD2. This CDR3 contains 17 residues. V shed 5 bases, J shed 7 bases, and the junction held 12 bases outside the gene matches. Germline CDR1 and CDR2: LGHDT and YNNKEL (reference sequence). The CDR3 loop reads CASSISATSGRSNEQFF. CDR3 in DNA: TGTGCCAGCAGCATTTCCGCGACTAGCGGGAGAAGTAATGAGCAGTTCTTC.

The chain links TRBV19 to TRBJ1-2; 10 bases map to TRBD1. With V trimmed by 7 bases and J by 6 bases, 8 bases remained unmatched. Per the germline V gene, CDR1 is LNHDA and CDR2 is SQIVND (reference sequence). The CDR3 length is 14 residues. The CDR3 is CASTPGQGRDGYTF. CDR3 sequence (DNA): TGTGCCAGTACCCCGGGACAGGGGAGGGATGGCTACACCTTC.

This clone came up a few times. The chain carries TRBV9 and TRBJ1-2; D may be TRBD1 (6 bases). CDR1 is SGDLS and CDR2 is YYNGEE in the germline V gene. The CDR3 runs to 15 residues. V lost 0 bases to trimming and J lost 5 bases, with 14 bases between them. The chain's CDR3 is CASSVVGLGQYGYTF. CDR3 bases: TGTGCCAGCAGCGTAGTTGGCTTGGGACAATATGGCTACACCTTC.

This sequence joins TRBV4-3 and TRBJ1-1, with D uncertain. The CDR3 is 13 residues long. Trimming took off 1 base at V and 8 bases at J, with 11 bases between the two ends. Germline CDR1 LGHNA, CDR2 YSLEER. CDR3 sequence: CASSQAGVLEAFF. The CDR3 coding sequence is TGCGCCAGCAGCCAAGCTGGGGTTCTCGAAGCTTTCTTT.

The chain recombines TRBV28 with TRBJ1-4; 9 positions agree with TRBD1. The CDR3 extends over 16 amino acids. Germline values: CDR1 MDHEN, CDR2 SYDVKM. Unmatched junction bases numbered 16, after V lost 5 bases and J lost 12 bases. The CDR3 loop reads CASSTYRDRVNSELFF. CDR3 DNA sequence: TGTGCCAGCAGTACCTACCGGGACAGGGTAAATTCGGAACTGTTTTTT.

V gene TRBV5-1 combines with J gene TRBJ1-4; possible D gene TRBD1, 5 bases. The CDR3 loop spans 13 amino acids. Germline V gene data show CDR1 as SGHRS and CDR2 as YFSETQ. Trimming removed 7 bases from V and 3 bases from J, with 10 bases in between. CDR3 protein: CASQGAPNEKLFF. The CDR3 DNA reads TGCGCCAGCCAAGGGGCGCCTAATGAAAAACTGTTTTTT.

The CDR3: CASSLRAIRTLFF. As DNA, the CDR3 is TGTGCCAGCAGTTTACGGGCAATCAGGACGTTGTTTTTT. The chain carries TRBV28 and TRBJ2-2; D is ambiguous. Trimming stripped 2 bases from V and 15 bases from J, with 16 bases between. Germline V gene data show CDR1 as MDHEN and CDR2 as SYDVKM. The CDR3 runs 13 residues.

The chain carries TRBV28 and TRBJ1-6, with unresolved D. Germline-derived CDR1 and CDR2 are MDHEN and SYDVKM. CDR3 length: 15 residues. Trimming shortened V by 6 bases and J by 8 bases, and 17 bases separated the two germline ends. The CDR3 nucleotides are TGTGCCAGCAGGCGCACACGGGATGGAGATTCACCCCTCCACTTT. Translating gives CASRRTRDGDSPLHF.

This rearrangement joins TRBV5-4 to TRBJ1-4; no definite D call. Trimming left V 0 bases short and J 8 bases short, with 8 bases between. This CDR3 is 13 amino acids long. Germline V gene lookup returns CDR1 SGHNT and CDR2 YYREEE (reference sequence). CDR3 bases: TGTGCCAGCAGCTTGGGACTCCAAGAAAAACTGTTTTTT. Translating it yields CASSLGLQEKLFF.